The source of this T cell receptor (beta chain) is a study of blood T cell repertoires in COVID-19. Study summary: Both acute and convalescent COVID-19 samples were obtained from the United States, Italy and Spain.

As processed by the authors: Nucleated cell number was recorded as an estimate derived from reference gene primer amplification. Here immunoSEQ multiplex PCR was the method, and the copy in TCRdb shows in-frame clones only, minus some. The V and J calls and clone size are taken from that table; D and trimming were inferred from the DNA. This table has 250,000 to 300,000 clones, around 87% appearing once. This clone was seen a handful of times. The CDR3 contains 17 residues. Unmatched junction bases numbered 12, after V lost 3 bases and J lost 4 bases. The clonotype was recovered from a woman aged 55-70 years with COVID-19, enrolled during active disease. V gene TRBV23-1 combines with J gene TRBJ1-5; 7 bases agree with TRBD1. TRBV23-1 is placed among ORFs of uncertain function. Source material: peripheral blood. Here the CDR3 reads CASSHRQGILRNQPQHF. The CDR3 nucleotides are TGCGCCAGCAGTCACCGACAGGGAATTCTTCGGAATCAGCCCCAGCATTTT.